This T cell receptor beta chain emerged from a study of blood T cells in healthy people across ages (dated by TCRdb to the mid-2010s). Regarding the research as a whole: In model experiments, template switching captured about one uniquely barcoded TCR beta cDNA molecule for every two T cells. Using deep sequencing normalized with unique cDNA molecular identifiers, the study measured how TCR beta repertoire diversity changes with age. The donors were divided into four age groups: young (average roughly 15 years), middle-aged (approximately 42), aged (approximately 62) and long-lived (about 80). Donors of different ages were randomly distributed across sequencing lanes to avoid experimental bias. Using the same blood draw, the study looked at two additional independent replicas of 1 million unique cDNA reads for two donors, one aged 18 to 30 and the other aged 80 or older. The paper's findings and limits, for the study overall: Observed TCR beta diversity per million T cells fell roughly linearly with age, and a significant reduction was already apparent by age roughly 40. The CMV infection status of donors was not known, potentially confounding age-related changes in expanded clonotypes. Bulk unsorted PBMC profiling prevented conclusive comparison of naive and antigen-experienced compartments. Estimates of total diversity based on one million sequenced T cells were considered lower bounds and underestimates. Compared with the aged group, the long-lived group had more naive CD4+ T cells, fewer expanded clones and increased TCR diversity, a pattern suggesting age selection. The percentage of naive T cells measured by flow cytometry correlated strongly with observed TCR beta diversity.

The V end loses 1 base and the J end loses 9 bases, and a stretch of 4 bases separates them. Looking up the germline V gene (reference sequence) yields CDR1 MNHEY and CDR2 SMNVEV. Taken from cysteine to phenylalanine, the CDR3 has 12 residues. The CDR3 DNA has 36 bases and is translated from base 1. Library preparation was by 5' RACE. The reads were generated on an Illumina HiSeq 2500. A second 7 to 11 cycle PCR used a sample-barcoded 5' primer and a J-beta primer mix. Each TCR beta cDNA molecule received a unique molecular identifier from a template-switch 5' adaptor carrying 12 random nucleotides. At least 2.5 million CDR3-containing paired-end reads were obtained from each sample. First-strand cDNA synthesis was performed from all RNA using the Mint cDNA synthesis kit, with priming by a TRBC-specific oligonucleotide. All cDNA was treated with uracil-DNA glycosylase and then went through a first 18-cycle PCR with the universal primers M1SS and BC2_uni_R. The original methods were these. For normalization, 1 million high-quality reads were randomly selected from each sample, with every read carrying a distinct molecular identifier. Instead of being binned into consensus sequences, reads that shared molecular identifiers were thrown out. MiTCR, with a Q25 quality threshold and the strictest error-elimination algorithm, was used for CDR3 identification, clonotype clustering and error correction. A nonparametric unseen species model with Euler transformation was used to estimate a lower bound on total TCR beta diversity. TCRdb applied fastp at Q25 and MiXCR to the public reads, then kept only in-frame beta chains. Each CDR3 protein appears once, grouped with its most common genes and DNA. The V and J calls and clone size are TCRdb's, not the authors'. The sample has about 1.4 million distinct CDR3 sequences on record, roughly 60% of them singletons. The ten largest clones add up to 6.5% to 8.5% of the sample.

Systemically healthy Caucasian individuals from Russia, roughly 40 in total and aged about 6 to 90 years, were included as donors. Each donor gave ten milliliters of peripheral blood, drawn into EDTA-treated Vacutainer tubes. Ficoll-Paque density-gradient centrifugation was used to isolate PBMCs, with at least 7 million obtained per sample. Trizol reagent was used to extract total RNA from the PBMCs, yielding at least 6 micrograms per sample. The percentages of naive CD45RAhigh/CD27high T cells were determined by flow cytometry on a PBMC aliquot from every donor. In this sample, this clonotype turned up many times. This receptor's antigen is unknown. No quality values exist for individual bases; no much larger clone is one base distant.

Recombination linked TRBV27 to TRBJ1-6, with the D segment identity uncertain. Sequencing was performed on blood. This sequence was found in a man younger than 35 in good health. Here is the DNA: TGTGCCAGCAGTTTATTGGGTTCACCCCTCCACTTT. It specifies CASSLLGSPLHF.